These 26 T cell receptor beta chains were all obtained from the same sample, sequenced in a study of cytomegalovirus exposure and HLA in healthy donors. PCR used 60 Vbeta primers and 13 Jbeta primers. Sequencing used immunoSEQ multiplex PCR; TCRdb keeps in-frame clones, though not all of them. The sample yields approximately 100,000 clones, roughly 75% seen once. The sample taken for sequencing was PBMCs. The source of these receptors is a man in his forties in good health and CMV-seronegative.

This clone was detected only once. The chain is built from TRBV5-4 and TRBJ2-5; 9 nucleotides match TRBD2. CDR1 SGHNT and CDR2 YYREEE come from the germline V gene (reference sequence). V shed 4 bases, J shed 5 bases, and the junction held 6 bases outside the gene matches. This CDR3 is 14 amino acids long. CDR3 in amino acids: CASSPSGAGETQYF. The CDR3 coding sequence is TGTGCCAGCAGCCCTAGCGGGGCCGGGGAGACCCAGTACTTC.

In this sample, this clone turned up once. V and J are TRBV13 and TRBJ2-5; 8 bases align to TRBD1. The J call is in doubt because the DNA end fits TRBJ2-7 better. The CDR3 totals 15 residues. Germline V gene sequence: CDR1 PRHDT, CDR2 FYEKMQ (reference sequence). CDR3 DNA sequence: TGTGCCAGCAGCCCGCAGGGGGCCGGGGACTACGAGCAGTACTTC. Translated, it gives CASSPQGAGDYEQYF.

DNA for the CDR3: TGTGCCAGCAGCCCGAGAAAGACAGGGTTCGGCTATGGCTACACCTTC. Its protein is CASSPRKTGFGYGYTF. V usage is TRBV11-1 and J usage is TRBJ1-2; 7 nucleotides line up with TRBD1. The J segment lost 4 bases and the V segment lost 5 bases, leaving 13 bases of the junction unmatched. This CDR3 comprises 16 residues. Per the germline V gene, CDR1 is SGHAT and CDR2 is FQDESV (reference sequence).

This clone was observed once. The chain combines TRBV19 with TRBJ2-5; 9 bases are a match to TRBD2. CDR1 and CDR2 from the germline V gene are LNHDA and SQIVND (reference sequence). The CDR3 length is 16 residues. V shed 5 bases and J 6 bases; nucleotides not matched to a gene: 13. CDR3 DNA sequence: TGTGCCAGTAGTTCCCTACGCGGGGGGGCCGGTAAGACCCAGTACTTC. It yields the protein CASSSLRGGAGKTQYF.

V and J are TRBV15 and TRBJ2-7; no clear D. Germline V CDR1 and CDR2: LNHNV, YYDKDF (reference sequence). This CDR3 has 15 residues. Deletions cut 0 bases from V and 0 bases from J, with 9 bases between. This chain's CDR3 is CATSRDLSNSYEQYF. The CDR3 nucleotides read TGTGCCACCAGCAGAGATCTAAGTAACTCCTACGAGCAGTACTTC.

The chain is built from TRBV5-1 and TRBJ1-4; D gene ambiguous. Trimming removed 0 bases at V and 0 bases at J, with 9 bases between. Per the germline V gene, CDR1 is SGHRS and CDR2 is YFSETQ. The CDR3 contains 16 residues. CDR3 DNA sequence: TGCGCCAGCAGCTTGGGAAGCGGGACAACTAATGAAAAACTGTTTTTT. Amino acid sequence: CASSLGSGTTNEKLFF.

The rearrangement joins TRBV7-9 to TRBJ2-1; 15 bases match TRBD2. With 10 bases clipped from V and 4 bases from J, the junction kept 2 bases outside the gene matches. Looked up from germline, CDR1 is SEHNR and CDR2 is FQNEAQ (reference sequence). CDR3 length: 14 residues. The DNA of the CDR3 is TGTGCCACAGGGACTAGCGGGGGGTACAATGAGCAGTTCTTC. This gives the protein CATGTSGGYNEQFF.

The chain employs TRBV4-2 and TRBJ2-1, with 12 bases aligning to TRBD2. Unmatched junction bases numbered 2, after V lost 4 bases and J lost 4 bases. CDR1 LGHNA and CDR2 YNFKEQ come from the germline V gene. This CDR3 comprises 15 residues. CDR3 in DNA: TGTGCCAGCAGCCTGACTAGCGGGGGATACAATGAGCAGTTCTTC. Its protein is CASSLTSGGYNEQFF.

The V and J genes are TRBV19 and TRBJ2-2, with D perhaps TRBD1 (5 bases). V lost 3 bases to trimming and J lost 6 bases, with 8 bases between them. Germline V gene lookup returns CDR1 LNHDA and CDR2 SQIVND (reference sequence). The CDR3 is 13 amino acids. CDR3 sequence (DNA): TGTGCCAGTAGTATCTGGGGCGCCGGGGAGCTGTTTTTT. This sequence encodes CASSIWGAGELFF. Together with reference TRBV19 and TRBJ2-2, the CDR3 gives the full variable domain: DGGITQSPKYLFRKEGQNVTLSCEQNLNHDAMYWYRQDPGQGLRLIYYSQIVNDFQKGDIAEGYSVSREKKESFPLTVTSAQKNPTAFYLCASSIWGAGELFFGEGSRLTVL.

The chain joins TRBV7-2 to TRBJ1-3; D is perhaps TRBD1 (5 bases). CDR1 is SGHTA and CDR2 is FQGNSA in the germline V gene. V was shortened by 5 bases and J by 1 base, with 12 bases between the two germline ends. The CDR3 loop spans 15 amino acids. CDR3 loop: CASSGRQKSGNTIYF. For the CDR3, the DNA is TGTGCCAGCAGCGGACGACAGAAGTCTGGAAACACCATATATTTT.

The V and J genes are TRBV19 and TRBJ1-1; D is undetermined. Germline V lookup: CDR1 LNHDA, CDR2 SQIVND (reference sequence). With 3 bases removed from V and 10 bases from J, the gap between germline ends came to 18 bases. The CDR3 contains 14 residues. CDR3 protein: CASSIMAGGRGAFF. DNA of the CDR3: TGTGCCAGTAGTATTATGGCCGGCGGTCGCGGAGCTTTCTTT.

This rearrangement joins TRBV7-2 to TRBJ2-1; possibly TRBD1 for D (6 bases). V was pared by 3 bases and J by 2 bases, with 11 bases between. This CDR3 is 15 amino acids long. Germline-derived CDR1 and CDR2 are SGHTA and FQGNSA. The CDR3 protein is CASSLSQGTYNEQFF. In nucleotides, the CDR3 is TGTGCCAGCAGCTTGTCTCAGGGGACCTACAATGAGCAGTTCTTC.

The rearrangement links TRBV7-8 to TRBJ2-7, with a weak D call TRBD1 (6 bases). This CDR3 is 16 amino acids long. CDR1 is SGHVS, CDR2 FQNEAQ, per germline. Trimming pared 1 base from V and 4 bases from J, leaving 17 bases between. CDR3 sequence reads: CASSLGTDSSVYEQYF. The CDR3 DNA reads as TGTGCCAGCAGCTTAGGAACGGACAGTTCAGTTTACGAGCAGTACTTC. Drawing the rest from reference TRBV7-8 and TRBJ2-7, the complete variable domain is GAGVSQSPRYKVAKRGQDVALRCDPISGHVSLFWYQQALGQGPEFLTYFQNEAQLDKSGLPSDRFFAERPEGSVSTLKIQRTQQEDSAVYLCASSLGTDSSVYEQYFGPGTRLTVT.

This clone was observed a handful of times. This chain links TRBV11-2 with TRBJ1-1; no definite D call. The germline V gene encodes CDR1 SGHAT and CDR2 FQNNGV. Deletions cut 0 bases from V and 11 bases from J, with 19 bases between. The CDR3 is 15 amino acids. CDR3 region: CASSLESLASGRAFF. The DNA for the CDR3 is TGTGCCAGCAGCTTAGAGTCCCTCGCTTCAGGCCGGGCTTTCTTT.

The chain has TRBV7-2 and TRBJ2-4, with D perhaps matching TRBD1 (5 bases). Trimming took off 5 bases at V and 1 base at J, with 15 bases between the two ends. CDR1 and CDR2 (germline): SGHTA, FQGNSA. The CDR3 has 16 residues. For the CDR3, the DNA is TGTGCCAGCAGCCCTACAGGACGGCTGGCCAAAAACATTCAGTACTTC. Translation gives CASSPTGRLAKNIQYF.

The chain joins TRBV11-2 to TRBJ1-1; D is unclear. The CDR3 is 12 amino acids. Germline-derived CDR1 and CDR2 are SGHAT and FQNNGV. The V end lost 5 bases, the J end lost 6 bases, and 10 bases lay between the germline ends. In DNA, the CDR3 is TGTGCCAGCAGCCCTACTAGGCCTGAAGCTTTCTTT. Its translation is CASSPTRPEAFF. Variable domain in full (rest from reference TRBV11-2 and TRBJ1-1): EAGVAQSPRYKIIEKRQSVAFWCNPISGHATLYWYQQILGQGPKLLIQFQNNGVVDDSQLPKDRFSAERLKGVDSTLKIQPAKLEDSAVYLCASSPTRPEAFFGQGTRLTVV.

This clone was seen a handful of times. V gene TRBV6-6 combines with J gene TRBJ2-5, with D tentatively TRBD2 (6 bases). V was clipped by 7 bases and J by 5 bases, with 11 bases between them. Germline loops: CDR1 MNHNY, CDR2 SVGAGI (reference sequence). CDR3 length equals 12 residues. The CDR3 region has the DNA TGTGCCAGCAATGGAGGGGCGGAGACCCAGTACTTC. It translates to CASNGGAETQYF.

V and J are TRBV4-2 and TRBJ1-1, with unresolved D. This CDR3 has 15 amino acids. Germline CDR1 is LGHNA and CDR2 is YNFKEQ. V was shortened by 0 bases and J by 6 bases, with 14 bases between the two germline ends. The CDR3 sequence: CASSQEFGFSSEAFF. DNA of the CDR3: TGTGCCAGCAGCCAAGAATTCGGGTTTAGTTCTGAAGCTTTCTTT.

The V gene is TRBV6-6, the J gene TRBJ2-3; D may be TRBD2 (6 bases). The germline V gene has CDR1 MNHNY and CDR2 SVGAGI (reference sequence). Trimming pared 2 bases from V and 0 bases from J, leaving 12 bases between. This CDR3 region has 16 residues. CDR3 DNA: TGTGCCAGCAGTTACCCGGCTAGCGCTAGCACAGATACGCAGTATTTT. Residues: CASSYPASASTDTQYF.

The chain carries TRBV7-2 and TRBJ1-6; 11 bases match TRBD1. The CDR3 loop spans 16 amino acids. Germline CDR1 SGHTA, CDR2 FQGNSA. The V segment lost 3 bases and the J segment 3 bases; nucleotides outside the gene matches: 1. This chain's CDR3 is CASSFGTGGYNSPLHF. Here the CDR3 DNA reads TGTGCCAGCAGCTTCGGGACAGGGGGCTATAATTCACCCCTCCACTTT.

V gene TRBV4-2 combines with J gene TRBJ1-1; TRBD1 aligns across 8 bases. V shed 5 bases and J 3 bases; nucleotides not matched to a gene: 5. CDR1 is LGHNA, CDR2 YNFKEQ, per germline. The CDR3 spans 14 residues. CDR3 sequence reads: CASSAGQGDTEAFF. Written as DNA, the CDR3 is TGTGCCAGCAGCGCTGGACAGGGAGACACTGAAGCTTTCTTT.

The chain uses TRBV5-1 and TRBJ2-1; TRBD2 aligns across 8 bases. The CDR3 runs 14 residues. Germline V gene lookup returns CDR1 SGHRS and CDR2 YFSETQ. Trimming cost V 2 bases and J 7 bases; bases outside gene matches: 5. The CDR3 DNA sequence: TGCGCCAGCAGCTTTCGGGGGGGCCAAAATGAGCAGTTCTTC. This translates into CASSFRGGQNEQFF.

The chain carries TRBV7-2 and TRBJ2-3, with D perhaps TRBD2 (5 bases). The CDR3 sequence is 13 residues long. Trimming left V 7 bases short and J 6 bases short, with 14 bases between. Germline CDR1 reads SGHTA; CDR2 reads FQGNSA. This CDR3 is CASTPEWRDTQYF. CDR3 sequence (DNA): TGTGCCAGCACACCCGAGTGGAGGGATACGCAGTATTTT.

The J gene is TRBJ1-6, the V gene TRBV10-3, with a tentative D call TRBD1 (5 bases). The CDR3 loop spans 15 amino acids. Trimming cost V 0 bases and J 6 bases, with 9 bases left between them. In germline, CDR1 is ENHRY, CDR2 SYGVKD. CDR3: CAISESQVSNSPLHF. In DNA, the CDR3 is TGTGCCATCAGTGAGTCACAGGTCTCTAATTCACCCCTCCACTTT.

The CDR3 reads CASSPLPGSSNQPQHF. As DNA, the CDR3 is TGTGCCAGCTCACCACTACCAGGCAGTAGCAATCAGCCCCAGCATTTT. The V call is TRBV18, the J call TRBJ1-5, with unresolved D. Germline loops: CDR1 KGHSH, CDR2 LQKENI. Trimming shortened V by 1 base and J by 0 bases, and 10 bases separated the two germline ends. CDR3 length: 16 amino acids.

The chain links TRBV7-9 to TRBJ1-1, with D unclear. Trimming cost V 5 bases and J 5 bases, with 24 bases left between them. The CDR3 is made up of 17 amino acids. Germline assignment: CDR1 SEHNR and CDR2 FQNEAQ (reference sequence). The chain's CDR3 is CASSARLLDGSRTEAFF. The CDR3 DNA reads as TGTGCCAGCAGCGCCCGACTATTGGACGGCAGCCGGACTGAAGCTTTCTTT.